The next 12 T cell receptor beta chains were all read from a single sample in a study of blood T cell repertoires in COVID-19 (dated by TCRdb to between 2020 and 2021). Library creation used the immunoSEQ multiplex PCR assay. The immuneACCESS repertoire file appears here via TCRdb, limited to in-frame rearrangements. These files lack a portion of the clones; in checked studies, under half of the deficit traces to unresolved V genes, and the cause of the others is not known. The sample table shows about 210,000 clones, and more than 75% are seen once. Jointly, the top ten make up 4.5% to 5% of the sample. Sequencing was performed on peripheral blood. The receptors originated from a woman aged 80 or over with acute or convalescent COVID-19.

CDR3: CASSQVQGTGELFF. CDR3 DNA: TGTGCCAGCAGCCAAGTACAGGGCACCGGGGAGCTGTTTTTT. V usage is TRBV3-1 (or the pseudogene TRBV3-2) and J usage is TRBJ2-2; maybe TRBD1 (6 bases). Trimming shortened V by 1 base and J by 4 bases, and 7 bases separated the two germline ends. Germline-derived CDR1 and CDR2 are LGHDT and YNNKEL (reference sequence). The CDR3 has 14 residues.

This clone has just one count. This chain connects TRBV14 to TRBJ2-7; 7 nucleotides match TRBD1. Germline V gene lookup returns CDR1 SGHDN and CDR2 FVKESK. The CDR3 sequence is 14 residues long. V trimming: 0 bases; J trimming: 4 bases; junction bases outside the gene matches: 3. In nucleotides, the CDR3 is TGTGCCAGCAGCCAAGACAGGGGGTGGTACGAGCAGTACTTC. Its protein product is CASSQDRGWYEQYF.

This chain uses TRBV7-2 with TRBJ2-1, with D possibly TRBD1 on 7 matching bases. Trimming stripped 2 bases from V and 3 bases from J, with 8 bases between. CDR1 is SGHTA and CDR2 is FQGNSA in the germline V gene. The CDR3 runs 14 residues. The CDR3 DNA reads TGTGCCAGCAGCTTACAGGGGGGCTACAATGAGCAGTTCTTC. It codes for CASSLQGGYNEQFF.

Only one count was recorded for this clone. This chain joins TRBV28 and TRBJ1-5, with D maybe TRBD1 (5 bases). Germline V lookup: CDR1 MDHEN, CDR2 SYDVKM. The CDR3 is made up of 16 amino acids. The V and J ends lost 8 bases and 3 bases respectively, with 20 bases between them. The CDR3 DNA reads TGTGCCAGCCAGGGACCGGGGGGTGGTTACAATCAGCCCCAGCATTTT. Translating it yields CASQGPGGGYNQPQHF.

DNA for the CDR3: TGTGCCACCAGTGATGACAGGGGGCCTAATGAAAAACTGTTTTTT. Translating gives CATSDDRGPNEKLFF. The V call is TRBV24-1, the J call TRBJ1-4; 10 bases are a match to TRBD1. V shed 3 bases, J shed 3 bases, and the junction held 0 bases outside the gene matches. CDR3 length: 15 residues. Germline CDR1 KGHDR, CDR2 SFDVKD.

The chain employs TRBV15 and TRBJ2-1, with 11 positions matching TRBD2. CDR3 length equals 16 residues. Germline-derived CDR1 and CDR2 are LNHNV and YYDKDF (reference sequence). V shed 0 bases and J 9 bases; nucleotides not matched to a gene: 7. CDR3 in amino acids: CATSRDYLAGGAEQFF. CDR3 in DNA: TGTGCCACCAGCAGAGATTACCTAGCGGGAGGTGCTGAGCAGTTCTTC.

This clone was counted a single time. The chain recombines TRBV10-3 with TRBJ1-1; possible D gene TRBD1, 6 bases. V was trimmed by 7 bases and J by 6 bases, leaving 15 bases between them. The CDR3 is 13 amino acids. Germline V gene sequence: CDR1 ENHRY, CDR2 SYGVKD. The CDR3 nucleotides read TGTGCCATCACCCAGGGGAGTGTATCTGAAGCTTTCTTT. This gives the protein CAITQGSVSEAFF.

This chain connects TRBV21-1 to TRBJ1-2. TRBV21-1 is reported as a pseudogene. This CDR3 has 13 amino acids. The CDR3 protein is CASPGLRRYGYTF. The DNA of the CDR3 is TGTGCCAGCCCGGGACTCCGGCGCTATGGCTACACCTTC.

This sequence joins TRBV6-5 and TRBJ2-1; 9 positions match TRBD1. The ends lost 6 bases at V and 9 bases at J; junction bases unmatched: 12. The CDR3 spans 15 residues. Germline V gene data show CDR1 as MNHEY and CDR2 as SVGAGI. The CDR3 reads CASSPLGQGRGEQFF. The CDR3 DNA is TGTGCCAGCAGCCCCCTGGGACAGGGAAGAGGTGAGCAGTTCTTC.

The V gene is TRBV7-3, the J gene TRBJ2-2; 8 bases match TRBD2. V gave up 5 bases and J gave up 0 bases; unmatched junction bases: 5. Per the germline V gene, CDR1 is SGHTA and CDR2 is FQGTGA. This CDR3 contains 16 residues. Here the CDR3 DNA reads TGTGCCAGCAGCCCCGGGGGGGTAGCGAACACCGGGGAGCTGTTTTTT. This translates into CASSPGGVANTGELFF.

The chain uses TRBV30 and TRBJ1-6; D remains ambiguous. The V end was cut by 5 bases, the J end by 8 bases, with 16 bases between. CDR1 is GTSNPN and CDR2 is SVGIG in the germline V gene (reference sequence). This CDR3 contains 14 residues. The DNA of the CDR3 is TGTGCCTGGGGAGATAGTGGTGTTGATTCACCCCTCCACTTT. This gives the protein CAWGDSGVDSPLHF. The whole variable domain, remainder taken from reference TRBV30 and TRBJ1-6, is SQTIHQWPATLVQPVGSPLSLECTVEGTSNPNLYWYRQAAGRGLQLLFYSVGIGQISSEVPQNLSASRPQDRQFILSSKKLLLSDSGFYLCAWGDSGVDSPLHFGNGTRLTVT.

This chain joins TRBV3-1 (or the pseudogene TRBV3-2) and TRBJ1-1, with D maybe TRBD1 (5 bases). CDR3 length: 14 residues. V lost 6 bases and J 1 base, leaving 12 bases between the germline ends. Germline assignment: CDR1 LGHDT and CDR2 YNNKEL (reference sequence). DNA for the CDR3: TGTGCCAGCAGTCAACAGGTTGCGAACACTGAAGCTTTCTTT. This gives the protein CASSQQVANTEAFF.